This T cell receptor beta chain was sequenced during a study of OX40 agonist ivuxolimab in advanced cancers. Across the whole study: Antecedent anti-PD-1, anti-PD-L1 or anti-CTLA-4 therapy was permissible, with around 40% having received some. Study-wide points: Average numbers of expanded clones were greater in CD8+ T cells than in CD4+. Clonal expansion from baseline to week 6 occurred in both CD4+ and CD8+ T cells.

Sequenced by immunoSEQ multiplex PCR; TCRdb stores in-frame clones only, minus some. Of 50,000 to 65,000 clones in the sample, 80% to 90% were seen once. Researchers took blood at baseline, on cycle 4 day 1, and on cycle 7 day 1. A remark on this clone: The target antigen is unknown.

The material sequenced was CD4+ or CD8+ T cells sorted from blood, taken in a trial of the OX40 agonist ivuxolimab. This TCR derives from an adult with an advanced solid tumor such as melanoma, head and neck, liver or kidney cancer.

The DNA for the CDR3 is TGTGCCAGCAGGGAGGACAGAATTAATGAAAAACTGTTTTTT. It specifies CASREDRINEKLFF. The genes are TRBV6-1 and TRBJ1-4, with a tentative D call TRBD1 (6 bases). Germline V CDR1 and CDR2: MNHNS, SASEGT. CDR3 length equals 14 residues. V dropped 6 bases and J dropped 4 bases, with 12 bases sitting between them.